This T cell receptor beta chain emerged from a study of T cell clonality in common variable immunodeficiency. Of note for this clone: Read data end 3 residues before the CDR3 end; the end is taken from the germline J gene.

The V end was cut by 3 bases, the J end by 3 bases, with 14 bases between. The CDR3 consists of 15 residues. Germline CDR1 and CDR2: KGHSH and LQKENI. Data came from immunoSEQ multiplex PCR; TCRdb stores just in-frame clones and leaves some out. The repertoire consists of some 54,000 clones, none detected only once. This chain links TRBV18 with TRBJ2-5; D perhaps matches TRBD1 (5 bases). The origin of this receptor is a person aged 18-70 years in good health. The source material was peripheral blood mononuclear cells. This chain's CDR3 is CASSPLFTGKETQYF. The CDR3 DNA, read in part, is TGTGCCAGCTCACCTTTATTTACAGGAAAAGAGACC.